This TCR beta chain was recorded in a study of T cell responses to AZD1222 COVID-19 vaccine. As concerns this clone: Its antigen is undetermined.

Study-wide points: With two AZD1222 doses given, Spike-specific TCR breadth and depth both rose.

The V end was cut by 0 bases, the J end by 8 bases, with 14 bases between. The CDR3 extends over 14 amino acids. Germline values: CDR1 SGDLS, CDR2 YYNGEE. Assay used: immunoSEQ multiplex PCR; TCRdb lists only in-frame clones, some missing. The sample lists about 150,000 clones, 84% occurring once. The material was peripheral blood, obtained on day 0 of AZD1222 vaccination. The sequence was obtained from an adult in good health. The gene calls are TRBV9 and TRBJ2-5; D uncertain. CDR3: CASSVATEKSTQYF. The CDR3 DNA is TGTGCCAGCAGCGTAGCAACAGAGAAGAGTACCCAGTACTTC.